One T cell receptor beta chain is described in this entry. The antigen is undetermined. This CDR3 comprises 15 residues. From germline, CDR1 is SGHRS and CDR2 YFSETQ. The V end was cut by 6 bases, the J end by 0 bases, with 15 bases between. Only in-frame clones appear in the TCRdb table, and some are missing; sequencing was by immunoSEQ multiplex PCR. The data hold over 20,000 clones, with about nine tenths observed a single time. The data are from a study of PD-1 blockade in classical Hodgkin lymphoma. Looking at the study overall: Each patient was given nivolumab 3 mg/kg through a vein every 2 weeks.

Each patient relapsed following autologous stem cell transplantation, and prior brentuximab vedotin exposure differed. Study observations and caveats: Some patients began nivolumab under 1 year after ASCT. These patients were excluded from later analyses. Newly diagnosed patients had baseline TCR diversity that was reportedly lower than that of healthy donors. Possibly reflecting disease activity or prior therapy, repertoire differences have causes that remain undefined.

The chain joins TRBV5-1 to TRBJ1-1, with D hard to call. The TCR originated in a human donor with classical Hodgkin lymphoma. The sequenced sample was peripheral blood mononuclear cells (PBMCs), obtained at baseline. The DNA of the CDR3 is TGCGCCAGCACTGAGGTTTTCGGCCTGAACACTGAAGCTTTCTTT. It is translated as CASTEVFGLNTEAFF.